Following are 32 T cell receptor beta chains from one sample sequenced in a study of blood T cell repertoires in COVID-19. Generated by immunoSEQ multiplex PCR, the TCRdb table keeps only in-frame clones and is missing some. The sample carries a few hundred thousand clones, 84% recorded once. The sample was peripheral blood. The source is a young man with active or convalescent COVID-19.

The chain uses TRBV19 and TRBJ2-1; 14 bases fit TRBD2. Germline V gene sequence: CDR1 LNHDA, CDR2 SQIVND (reference sequence). This CDR3 is built from 16 residues. Unmatched junction bases numbered 6, after V lost 4 bases and J lost 7 bases. The DNA of the CDR3 is TGTGCCAGTAGTAGGGGACTAGCGGGAGTTCGGAATGAGCAGTTCTTC. Its translation is CASSRGLAGVRNEQFF.

As DNA, the CDR3 is TGTGCCAGCGCCGGTGCTGCAGGAAAAGGCCAGCCCCAGCATTTT. Protein sequence: CASAGAAGKGQPQHF. The rearrangement links TRBV6-5 to TRBJ1-5; D is unclear. Trimming cost V 8 bases and J 7 bases, with 21 bases left between them. The length of the CDR3 is 15 residues. Per germline, CDR1 MNHEY and CDR2 SVGAGI.

The V call is TRBV29-1, the J call TRBJ1-2, with 7 nucleotides matching TRBD1. Germline values: CDR1 SQVTM, CDR2 ANQGSEA. The CDR3 is 13 residues long. V trimming: 6 bases; J trimming: 6 bases; junction bases outside the gene matches: 10. CDR3 bases: TGCAGCGTGGAAAGACAGGGAGTAAATGGCTACACCTTC. This encodes CSVERQGVNGYTF.

This CDR3 reads CASSGSGTETQYF. The CDR3, as DNA: TGTGCCAGCAGTGGCTCGGGGACTGAGACCCAGTACTTC. V usage is TRBV28 and J usage is TRBJ2-5; possibly TRBD2 for D (6 bases). V was cut by 5 bases and J by 5 bases, with 12 bases left in between. Germline CDR1 MDHEN, CDR2 SYDVKM. This CDR3 has 13 residues.

This clone was counted once. The chain uses TRBV2 and TRBJ2-2; D perhaps matches TRBD1 (6 bases). This CDR3 comprises 14 residues. CDR1 SNHLY and CDR2 FYNNEI come from the germline V gene. V was clipped by 6 bases and J by 6 bases, with 14 bases between them. The DNA of the CDR3 is TGTGCCAGCAGACAAAGAGAGGGGGCCGGGGAGCTGTTTTTT. Protein: CASRQREGAGELFF.

The J gene is TRBJ1-2, the V gene TRBV25-1; a weak D match, TRBD1 (5 bases). Germline V gene data show CDR1 as MGHDK and CDR2 as SYGVNS. Between the trimmed V and J ends, which lost 2 bases and 5 bases, there was a span of 9 bases. The CDR3 loop spans 13 amino acids. DNA of the CDR3: TGTGCCAGCAGTGAACAGGGTCGTTATGGCTACACCTTC. Translating gives CASSEQGRYGYTF.

The chain carries TRBV4-1 and TRBJ2-7; D unclear. Trimming took 3 bases from V and 2 from J, leaving 8 bases between them. CDR3 length: 13 amino acids. Germline CDR1 reads MGHRA; CDR2 reads YSYEKL. As DNA, the CDR3 is TGCGCCAGCAGCCAGTTGGCAGCCTACGAGCAGTACTTC. It is translated as CASSQLAAYEQYF.

The rearrangement uses TRBV7-9 and TRBJ2-2; D is unresolved. CDR1 is SEHNR and CDR2 is FQNEAQ in the germline V gene (reference sequence). The CDR3 consists of 12 residues. Trimming shortened V by 5 bases and J by 3 bases, and 4 bases separated the two germline ends. CDR3 DNA: TGTGCCAGCAGCCCAGACACCGGGGAGCTGTTTTTT. Its translation: CASSPDTGELFF.

For this clone: Other DNA sequences in this specimen translate into the identical CDR3. V gene TRBV12-2 combines with J gene TRBJ1-5; the DNA was not compared with TRBD1, the D call given in the table. TRBV12-2 corresponds to a pseudogene. The CDR3 runs 14 residues. CDR3 nucleotide sequence: TGTGCAAGACGACCAGGGGATTTTGATCAACCCCAGCATTTT. Translation: CARRPGDFDQPQHF.

The CDR3 loop is CASSWRNYNEQFF. For the CDR3, the DNA is TGTGCCAGCTCATGGCGGAACTACAATGAGCAGTTCTTC. The genes are TRBV18 and TRBJ2-1; D is undetermined. This CDR3 region has 13 residues. Germline V lookup: CDR1 KGHSH, CDR2 LQKENI. The ends were cut back, 5 bases at V and 3 bases at J, with 8 bases in the middle.

This clone occurred a few times. The chain links TRBV10-3 to TRBJ1-6; 8 bases align to TRBD1. V was clipped by 2 bases and J by 4 bases; unmatched bases: 7. Germline CDR1 and CDR2: ENHRY and SYGVKD. The CDR3 totals 17 residues. In DNA, the CDR3 is TGTGCCATCAGTGAGATTGAACAGGGGGGATATAATTCACCCCTCCACTTT. It encodes CAISEIEQGGYNSPLHF.

The chain carries TRBV7-2 and TRBJ2-5; no reliable D call. V was trimmed by 2 bases and J by 1 base, leaving 8 bases between them. The germline V gene encodes CDR1 SGHTA and CDR2 FQGNSA. This CDR3 contains 14 residues. Here the CDR3 DNA reads TGTGCCAGCAGCTTAAGCCGCACCCAAGAGACCCAGTACTTC. This translates into CASSLSRTQETQYF. The full variable domain, rest sourced from reference TRBV7-2 and TRBJ2-5, is GAGVSQSPSNKVTEKGKDVELRCDPISGHTALYWYRQSLGQGLEFLIYFQGNSAPDKSGLPSDRFSAERTGGSVSTLTIQRTQQEDSAVYLCASSLSRTQETQYFGPGTRLLVL.

In its sample, this clone was seen once. The chain combines TRBV29-1 with TRBJ2-1; 13 bases line up with TRBD2. This CDR3 contains 14 residues. The junction had 3 bases not matched to a gene; V was cut back by 7 bases and J by 3 bases. CDR1 and CDR2 (germline): SQVTM, ANQGSEA. The CDR3 DNA is TGCAGCGGGGGACTAGCGGGATTCTACAATGAGCAGTTCTTC. Translated, it gives CSGGLAGFYNEQFF.

The chain joins TRBV28 to TRBJ2-5; 7 nucleotides match TRBD2. This CDR3 spans 14 amino acids. The ends lost 4 bases at V and 2 bases at J; junction bases unmatched: 4. Germline V lookup: CDR1 MDHEN, CDR2 SYDVKM. The CDR3 coding sequence is TGTGCCAGCAGTTCCCGGACTAGGCAAGAGACCCAGTACTTC. Translating it yields CASSSRTRQETQYF.

The chain combines TRBV3-1 (or the pseudogene TRBV3-2) with TRBJ2-1; 11 positions match TRBD2. From germline, CDR1 is LGHDT and CDR2 YNNKEL (reference sequence). The CDR3 has 16 amino acids. Unmatched junction bases numbered 5, after V lost 3 bases and J lost 4 bases. The CDR3: CASSHEGLADYNEQFF. For the CDR3, the DNA is TGTGCCAGCAGCCACGAGGGACTAGCGGATTACAATGAGCAGTTCTTC.

The table lists this clone with a few counts. The rearrangement joins TRBV6-4 to TRBJ2-1; 10 nucleotides line up with TRBD2. Germline CDR1 MRHNA, CDR2 SNTAGT. This CDR3 is 14 amino acids long. The J segment lost 9 bases and the V segment lost 4 bases, leaving 6 bases of the junction unmatched. DNA for the CDR3: TGTGCCAGCAGTGGAGCGGGAGGGCCGGGTGAGCAGTTCTTC. Amino acid sequence: CASSGAGGPGEQFF.

The chain joins TRBV4-2 to TRBJ2-7; D is perhaps TRBD1 (6 bases). Trimming stripped 3 bases from V and 5 bases from J, with 14 bases between. CDR3 length: 14 amino acids. Germline assignment: CDR1 LGHNA and CDR2 YNFKEQ. Here the CDR3 reads CASSQVTGPNEQYF. DNA for the CDR3: TGTGCCAGCAGCCAGGTAACAGGGCCCAACGAGCAGTACTTC.

The chain employs TRBV30 and TRBJ1-3; a weak D match, TRBD1 (5 bases). V was cut by 2 bases and J by 6 bases, with 17 bases left in between. The CDR3 loop spans 15 amino acids. Germline V CDR1 and CDR2: GTSNPN, SVGIG (reference sequence). The CDR3 nucleotides are TGTGCCTGGAGTACTAGGGACGGGAGGATAAACACCATATATTTT. Translation: CAWSTRDGRINTIYF.

This chain links TRBV7-9 with TRBJ1-4, with a possible D match to TRBD1 (6 bases). CDR3 length: 13 residues. Trimming took off 7 bases at V and 5 bases at J, with 11 bases between the two ends. From germline, CDR1 is SEHNR and CDR2 FQNEAQ (reference sequence). The DNA of the CDR3 is TGTGCCAGCAAGGGGGACGGGAATGAAAAACTGTTTTTT. Its translation: CASKGDGNEKLFF.

This clone was seen a few times. The chain recombines TRBV11-3 with TRBJ2-1; a possible D gene is TRBD1 (5 bases). V lost 5 bases and J 5 bases, leaving 10 bases between the germline ends. The germline gives CDR1 SGHNT, CDR2 YENEEA. The CDR3 has 13 residues. The CDR3 nucleotides are TGTGCCAGCAGCCGACAGTCCGACAATGAGCAGTTCTTC. This encodes CASSRQSDNEQFF.

The chain uses TRBV11-2 and TRBJ1-4; 9 bases are a match to TRBD1. Germline-derived CDR1 and CDR2 are SGHAT and FQNNGV. The CDR3 runs 15 residues. The V segment lost 1 base and the J segment 6 bases; nucleotides outside the gene matches: 3. The CDR3 is CASSLGDRGDEKLFF. The CDR3 nucleotides are TGTGCCAGCAGCTTAGGCGACAGGGGGGATGAAAAACTGTTTTTT. Variable domain in full (rest from reference TRBV11-2 and TRBJ1-4): EAGVAQSPRYKIIEKRQSVAFWCNPISGHATLYWYQQILGQGPKLLIQFQNNGVVDDSQLPKDRFSAERLKGVDSTLKIQPAKLEDSAVYLCASSLGDRGDEKLFFGSGTQLSVL.

The rearrangement joins TRBV2 to TRBJ1-2, with D tentatively TRBD1 (5 bases). The CDR3 covers 8 residues. Trimming pared 10 bases from V and 13 bases from J, leaving 10 bases between. In germline, CDR1 is SNHLY, CDR2 FYNNEI. The CDR3 protein is CATHRCTF. In DNA form, the CDR3 reads TGTGCCACCCACAGGTGCACCTTC.

V usage is TRBV25-1 and J usage is TRBJ2-1; D may be TRBD1 (6 bases). CDR3 size: 17 residues. Per the germline V gene, CDR1 is MGHDK and CDR2 is SYGVNS. Trimming shortened V by 0 bases and J by 0 bases, and 12 bases separated the two germline ends. The CDR3 region is CASSEYLGDNSYNEQFF. The CDR3 DNA follows: TGTGCCAGCAGTGAATATTTGGGGGACAACTCCTACAATGAGCAGTTCTTC.

The chain recombines TRBV4-2 with TRBJ2-7; possible D gene TRBD2, 6 bases. The V and J ends lost 4 bases and 6 bases respectively, with 13 bases between them. This CDR3 is built from 13 residues. Germline loops: CDR1 LGHNA, CDR2 YNFKEQ. CDR3 protein: CASSPRGGFEQYF. The CDR3 DNA reads TGTGCCAGCAGCCCACGGGGAGGTTTCGAGCAGTACTTC.

The chain couples TRBV11-1 to TRBJ2-1; 11 bases align to TRBD2. The germline gives CDR1 SGHAT, CDR2 FQDESV (reference sequence). There are 15 residues in the CDR3. J was trimmed by 4 bases and V by 5 bases; bases with no gene match: 4. The DNA for the CDR3 is TGTGCCAGCAGCCCGGGGACTAGCGGTTACAATGAGCAGTTCTTC. It yields the protein CASSPGTSGYNEQFF.

This clone was seen more than once but under ten times. The V and J genes are TRBV19 and TRBJ2-7, with D perhaps matching TRBD2 (6 bases). The CDR3 runs 14 residues. Trimming pared 5 bases from V and 4 bases from J, leaving 15 bases between. Germline lookup yields CDR1 LNHDA and CDR2 SQIVND (reference sequence). The CDR3 spells CASSEGTRGYEQYF. For the CDR3, the DNA is TGTGCCAGTAGTGAAGGGACCCGGGGGTACGAGCAGTACTTC.

The chain combines TRBV11-2 with TRBJ2-1, with D possibly matching TRBD1 (6 bases). V lost 5 bases and J lost 10, with 12 bases in between. Per the germline V gene, CDR1 is SGHAT and CDR2 is FQNNGV. The CDR3 runs 12 residues. CDR3 loop: CASSQTQGEQFF. CDR3 nucleotides: TGTGCCAGCAGCCAAACCCAGGGGGAGCAGTTCTTC.

This clone has just one count. The rearrangement joins TRBV2 to TRBJ2-5; 9 bases map to TRBD2. Germline trimming cut 1 base from V and 5 bases from J; bases unmatched to any gene: 11. The CDR3 contains 17 residues. The germline CDR1 and CDR2 sequences are SNHLY and FYNNEI. CDR3 in DNA: TGTGCCAGCAGTGAAGGTCTTGGGACTAGCCTCCGGGAGACCCAGTACTTC. This encodes CASSEGLGTSLRETQYF.

The chain's CDR3 is CASRPGLGYNEQFF. The CDR3 DNA sequence: TGTGCCAGCCGCCCGGGACTAGGTTACAATGAGCAGTTCTTC. The J gene is TRBJ2-1, the V gene TRBV4-2, with 8 bases matching TRBD2. This CDR3 region has 14 residues. Germline CDR1 reads LGHNA; CDR2 reads YNFKEQ. With V trimmed by 8 bases and J by 4 bases, 7 bases remained unmatched.

The CDR3 here is CSVVGGRDTQYF. For the CDR3, the DNA is TGCAGCGTTGTCGGGGGGCGGGATACGCAGTATTTT. The gene calls are TRBV29-1 and TRBJ2-3; maybe TRBD2 (7 bases). Trimming took 4 bases from V and 6 from J, leaving 11 bases between them. The CDR3 has 12 amino acids. CDR1 is SQVTM, CDR2 ANQGSEA, per germline.

This clone has just a few counts. This rearrangement joins TRBV10-2 to TRBJ2-3; TRBD2 matches 9 bases. J gave up 2 bases and V 5 bases, and 5 bases lay outside the gene matches. CDR3 size: 15 residues. From germline, CDR1 is WSHSY and CDR2 SAAADI. In nucleotides, the CDR3 is TGCGCCAGCAGTCCCAGCGGGAGGCTCACAGATACGCAGTATTTT. It yields the protein CASSPSGRLTDTQYF.

J is TRBJ2-1 and V is TRBV28; D gene uncertain. The CDR3 covers 11 residues. The ends were cut back, 7 bases at V and 4 bases at J, with 5 bases in the middle. The germline V gene has CDR1 MDHEN and CDR2 SYDVKM. CDR3 amino acids: CASTRYNEQFF. The CDR3 DNA sequence: TGTGCCAGCACCAGGTACAATGAGCAGTTCTTC.